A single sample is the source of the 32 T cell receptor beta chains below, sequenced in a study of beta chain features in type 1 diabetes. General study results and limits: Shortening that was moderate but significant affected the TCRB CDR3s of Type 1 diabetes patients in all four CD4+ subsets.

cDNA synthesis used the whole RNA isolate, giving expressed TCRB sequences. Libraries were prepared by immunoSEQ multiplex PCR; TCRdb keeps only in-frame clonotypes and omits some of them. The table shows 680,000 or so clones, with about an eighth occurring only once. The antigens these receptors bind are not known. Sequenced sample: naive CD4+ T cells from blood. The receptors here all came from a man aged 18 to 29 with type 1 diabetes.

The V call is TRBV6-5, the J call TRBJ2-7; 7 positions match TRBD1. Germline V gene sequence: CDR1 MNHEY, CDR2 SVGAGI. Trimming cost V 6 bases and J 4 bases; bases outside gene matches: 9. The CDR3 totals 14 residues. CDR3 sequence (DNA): TGTGCCAGCAGCCCCACGGGGACAGCATACGAGCAGTACTTC. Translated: CASSPTGTAYEQYF.

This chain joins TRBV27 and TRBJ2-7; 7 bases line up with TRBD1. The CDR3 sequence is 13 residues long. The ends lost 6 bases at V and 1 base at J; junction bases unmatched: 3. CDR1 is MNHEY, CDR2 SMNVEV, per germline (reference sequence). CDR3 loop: CASRTTGSYEQYF. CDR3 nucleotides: TGTGCCAGCAGGACGACAGGGTCCTACGAGCAGTACTTC.

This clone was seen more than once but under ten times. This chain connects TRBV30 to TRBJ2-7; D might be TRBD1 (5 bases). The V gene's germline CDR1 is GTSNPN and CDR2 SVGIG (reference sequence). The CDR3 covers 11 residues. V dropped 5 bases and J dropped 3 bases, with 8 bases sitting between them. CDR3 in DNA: TGTGCCTGGGGACATTACTACGAGCAGTACTTC. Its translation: CAWGHYYEQYF.

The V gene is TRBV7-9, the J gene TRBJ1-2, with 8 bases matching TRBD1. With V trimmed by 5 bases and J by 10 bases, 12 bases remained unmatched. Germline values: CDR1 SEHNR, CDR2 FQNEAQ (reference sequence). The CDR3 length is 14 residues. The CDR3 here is CASSLDRGGYVYTF. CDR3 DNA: TGTGCCAGCAGCCTCGACAGGGGAGGATACGTCTACACCTTC.

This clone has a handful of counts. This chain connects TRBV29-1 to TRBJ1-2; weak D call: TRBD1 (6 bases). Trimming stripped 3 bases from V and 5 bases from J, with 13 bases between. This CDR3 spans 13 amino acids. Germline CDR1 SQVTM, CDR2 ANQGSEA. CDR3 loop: CSVDTGFSYGYTF. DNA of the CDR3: TGCAGCGTTGACACAGGGTTTAGTTATGGCTACACCTTC.

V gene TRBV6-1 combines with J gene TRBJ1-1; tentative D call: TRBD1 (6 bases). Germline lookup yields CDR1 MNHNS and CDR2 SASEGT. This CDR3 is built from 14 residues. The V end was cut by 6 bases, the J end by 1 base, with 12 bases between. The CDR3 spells CASRETGENTEAFF. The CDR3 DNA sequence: TGTGCCAGCAGGGAGACAGGTGAGAACACTGAAGCTTTCTTT.

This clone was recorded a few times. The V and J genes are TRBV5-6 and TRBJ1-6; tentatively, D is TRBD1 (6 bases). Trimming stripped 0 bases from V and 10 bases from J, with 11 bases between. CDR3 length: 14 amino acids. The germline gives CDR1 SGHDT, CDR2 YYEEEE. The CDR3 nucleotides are TGTGCCAGCAGCTTGGCAGGGGCGAACTCACCCCTCCACTTT. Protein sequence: CASSLAGANSPLHF.

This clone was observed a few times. The CDR3, as DNA: TGTGCCACCAGCAGGGACAGGGAGCGCAATCAGCCCCAGCATTTT. Amino acid sequence: CATSRDRERNQPQHF. This sequence joins TRBV15 and TRBJ1-5; 8 bases are a match to TRBD1. The V gene end was trimmed by 3 bases and the J gene end by 2 bases; junction bases not matched to a gene: 3. The CDR3 contains 15 residues. The germline V gene encodes CDR1 LNHNV and CDR2 YYDKDF (reference sequence).

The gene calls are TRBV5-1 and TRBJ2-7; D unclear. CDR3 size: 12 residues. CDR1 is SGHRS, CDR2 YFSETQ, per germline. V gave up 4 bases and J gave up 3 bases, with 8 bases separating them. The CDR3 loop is CASSPTLYEQYF. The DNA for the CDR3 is TGCGCCAGCAGCCCCACGCTCTACGAGCAGTACTTC.

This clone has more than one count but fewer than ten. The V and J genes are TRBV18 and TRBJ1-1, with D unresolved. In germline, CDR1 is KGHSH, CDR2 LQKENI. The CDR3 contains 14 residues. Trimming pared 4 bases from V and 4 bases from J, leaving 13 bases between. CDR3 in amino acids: CASSQRVEGTEAFF. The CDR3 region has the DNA TGTGCCAGCTCACAGAGGGTAGAGGGCACTGAAGCTTTCTTT.

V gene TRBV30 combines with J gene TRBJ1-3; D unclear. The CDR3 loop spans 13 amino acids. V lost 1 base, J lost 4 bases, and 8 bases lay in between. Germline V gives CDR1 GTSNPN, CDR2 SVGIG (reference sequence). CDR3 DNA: TGTGCCTGGAGTGGTTCGGGGGGAAACACCATATATTTT. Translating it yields CAWSGSGGNTIYF.

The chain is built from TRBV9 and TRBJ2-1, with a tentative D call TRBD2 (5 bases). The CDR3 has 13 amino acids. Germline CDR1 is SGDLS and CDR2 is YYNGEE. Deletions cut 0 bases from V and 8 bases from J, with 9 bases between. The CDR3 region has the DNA TGTGCCAGCAGCGTAGGGACCGGGGATGAGCAGTTCTTC. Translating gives CASSVGTGDEQFF.

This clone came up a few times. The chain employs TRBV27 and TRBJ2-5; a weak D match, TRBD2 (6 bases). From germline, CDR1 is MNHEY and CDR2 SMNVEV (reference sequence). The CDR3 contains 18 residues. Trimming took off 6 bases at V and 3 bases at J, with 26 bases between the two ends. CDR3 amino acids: CASSRLKSKTWEEETQYF. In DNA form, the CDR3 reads TGTGCCAGCAGCAGATTAAAATCTAAGACATGGGAGGAAGAGACCCAGTACTTC.

The CDR3 here is CASSFNAGTGSHEQFF. CDR3 in DNA: TGTGCCAGCAGTTTTAACGCCGGGACAGGGAGCCATGAGCAGTTCTTC. The chain recombines TRBV5-6 with TRBJ2-1; 9 nucleotides align to TRBD1. Germline-derived CDR1 and CDR2 are SGHDT and YYEEEE. V trimming: 5 bases; J trimming: 8 bases; junction bases outside the gene matches: 14. CDR3 size: 16 residues.

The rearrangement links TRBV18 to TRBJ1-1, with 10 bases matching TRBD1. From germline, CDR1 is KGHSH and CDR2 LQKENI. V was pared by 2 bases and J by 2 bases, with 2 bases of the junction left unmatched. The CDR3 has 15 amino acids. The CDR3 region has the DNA TGTGCCAGCTCACCAGGGGACAGGGGAAACACTGAAGCTTTCTTT. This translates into CASSPGDRGNTEAFF.

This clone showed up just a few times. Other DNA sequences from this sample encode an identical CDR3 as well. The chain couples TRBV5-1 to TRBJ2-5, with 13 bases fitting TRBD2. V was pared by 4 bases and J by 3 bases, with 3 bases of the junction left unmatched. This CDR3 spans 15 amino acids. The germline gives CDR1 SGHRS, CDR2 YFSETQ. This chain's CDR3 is CASSTGLAGEETQYF. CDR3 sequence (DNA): TGCGCCAGCAGCACTGGACTAGCGGGGGAAGAGACCCAGTACTTC.

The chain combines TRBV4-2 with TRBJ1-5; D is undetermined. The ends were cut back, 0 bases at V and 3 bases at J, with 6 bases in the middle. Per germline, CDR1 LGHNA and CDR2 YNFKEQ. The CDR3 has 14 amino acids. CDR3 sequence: CASSQDSFNQPQHF. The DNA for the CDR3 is TGTGCCAGCAGCCAAGACAGTTTCAATCAGCCCCAGCATTTT.

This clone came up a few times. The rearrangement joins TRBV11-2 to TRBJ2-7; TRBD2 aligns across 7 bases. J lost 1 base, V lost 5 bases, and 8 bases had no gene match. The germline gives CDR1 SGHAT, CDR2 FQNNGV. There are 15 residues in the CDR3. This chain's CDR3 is CASSLLQGGSYEQYF. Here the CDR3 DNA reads TGTGCCAGCAGCCTCCTCCAGGGAGGGTCCTACGAGCAGTACTTC. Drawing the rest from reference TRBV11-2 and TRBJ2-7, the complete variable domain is EAGVAQSPRYKIIEKRQSVAFWCNPISGHATLYWYQQILGQGPKLLIQFQNNGVVDDSQLPKDRFSAERLKGVDSTLKIQPAKLEDSAVYLCASSLLQGGSYEQYFGPGTRLTVT.

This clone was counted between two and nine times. The CDR3 DNA reads TGTGCCACCAGCAGAGATAACGGGTCGAATTCACCCCTCCACTTT. It translates to CATSRDNGSNSPLHF. V usage is TRBV15 and J usage is TRBJ1-6; D not certain. Per the germline V gene, CDR1 is LNHNV and CDR2 is YYDKDF (reference sequence). Trimming pared 0 bases from V and 7 bases from J, leaving 10 bases between. This CDR3 has 15 amino acids. Full variable domain (remainder filled in from reference TRBV15 and TRBJ1-6): DAMVIQNPRYQVTQFGKPVTLSCSQTLNHNVMYWYQQKSSQAPKLLFHYYDKDFNNEADTPDNFQSRRPNTSFCFLDIRSPGLGDTAMYLCATSRDNGSNSPLHFGNGTRLTVT.

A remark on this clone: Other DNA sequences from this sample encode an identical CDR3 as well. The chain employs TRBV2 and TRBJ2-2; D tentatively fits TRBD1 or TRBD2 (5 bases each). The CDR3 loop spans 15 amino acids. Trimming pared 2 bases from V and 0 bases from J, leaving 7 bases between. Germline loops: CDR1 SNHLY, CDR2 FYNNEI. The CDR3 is CASSEQGPNTGELFF. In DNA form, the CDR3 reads TGTGCCAGCAGTGAACAGGGACCGAACACCGGGGAGCTGTTTTTT. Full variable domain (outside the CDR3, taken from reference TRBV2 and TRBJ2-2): EPEVTQTPSHQVTQMGQEVILRCVPISNHLYFYWYRQILGQKVEFLVSFYNNEISEKSEIFDDQFSVERPDGSNFTLKIRSTKLEDSAMYFCASSEQGPNTGELFFGEGSRLTVL.

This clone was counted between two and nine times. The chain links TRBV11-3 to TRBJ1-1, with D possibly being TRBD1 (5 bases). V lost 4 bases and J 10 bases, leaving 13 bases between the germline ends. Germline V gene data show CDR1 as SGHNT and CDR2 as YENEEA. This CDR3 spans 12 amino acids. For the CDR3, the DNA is TGTGCCAGCAGCTCTTACGGACAACGAGCTTTCTTT. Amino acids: CASSSYGQRAFF.

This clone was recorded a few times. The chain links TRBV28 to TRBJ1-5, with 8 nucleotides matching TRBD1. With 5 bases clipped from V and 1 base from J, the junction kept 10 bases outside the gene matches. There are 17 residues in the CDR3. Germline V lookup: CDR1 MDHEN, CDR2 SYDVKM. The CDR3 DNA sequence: TGTGCCAGCAGTCCAACGACAGGGGTAAGGAGCAATCAGCCCCAGCATTTT. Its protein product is CASSPTTGVRSNQPQHF.

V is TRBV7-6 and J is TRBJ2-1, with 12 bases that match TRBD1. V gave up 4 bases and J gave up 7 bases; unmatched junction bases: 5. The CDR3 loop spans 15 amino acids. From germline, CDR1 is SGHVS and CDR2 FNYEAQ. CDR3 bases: TGTGCCAGCAGCTCAGGGACAGGGGGCAAGAATGAGCAGTTCTTC. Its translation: CASSSGTGGKNEQFF.

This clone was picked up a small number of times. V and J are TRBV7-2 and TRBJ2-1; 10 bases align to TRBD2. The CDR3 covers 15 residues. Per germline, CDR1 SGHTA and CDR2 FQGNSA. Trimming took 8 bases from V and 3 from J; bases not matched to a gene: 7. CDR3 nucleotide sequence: TGTGCCAGCTCGGAGCGGACTAGCGGCTACAATGAGCAGTTCTTC. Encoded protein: CASSERTSGYNEQFF.

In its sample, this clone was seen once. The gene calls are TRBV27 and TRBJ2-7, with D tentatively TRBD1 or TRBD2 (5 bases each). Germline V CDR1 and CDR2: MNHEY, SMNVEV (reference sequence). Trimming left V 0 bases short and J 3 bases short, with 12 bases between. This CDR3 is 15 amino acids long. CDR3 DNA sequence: TGTGCCAGCAGTTTATCTCGGGACCTTAGCTACGAGCAGTACTTC. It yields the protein CASSLSRDLSYEQYF.

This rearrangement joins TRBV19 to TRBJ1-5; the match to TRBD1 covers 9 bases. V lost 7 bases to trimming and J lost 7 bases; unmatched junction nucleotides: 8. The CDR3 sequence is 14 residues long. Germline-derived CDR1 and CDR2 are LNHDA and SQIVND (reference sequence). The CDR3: CASTADRGEQPQHF. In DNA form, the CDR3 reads TGTGCCAGTACCGCGGACAGGGGAGAGCAGCCCCAGCATTTT.

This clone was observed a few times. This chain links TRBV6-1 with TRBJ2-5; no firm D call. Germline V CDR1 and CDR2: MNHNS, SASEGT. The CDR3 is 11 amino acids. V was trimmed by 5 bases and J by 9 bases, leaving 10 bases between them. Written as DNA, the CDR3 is TGTGCCAGCAGTCCCCAGGATGCCCAGTACTTC. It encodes CASSPQDAQYF.

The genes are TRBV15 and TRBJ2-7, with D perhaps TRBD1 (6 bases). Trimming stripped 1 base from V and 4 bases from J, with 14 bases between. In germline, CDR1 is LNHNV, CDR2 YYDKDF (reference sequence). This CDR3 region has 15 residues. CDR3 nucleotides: TGTGCCACCAGCAGAGGCCAGGGGAGCACATACGAGCAGTACTTC. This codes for CATSRGQGSTYEQYF. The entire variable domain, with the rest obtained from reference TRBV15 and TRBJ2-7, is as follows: DAMVIQNPRYQVTQFGKPVTLSCSQTLNHNVMYWYQQKSSQAPKLLFHYYDKDFNNEADTPDNFQSRRPNTSFCFLDIRSPGLGDTAMYLCATSRGQGSTYEQYFGPGTRLTVT.

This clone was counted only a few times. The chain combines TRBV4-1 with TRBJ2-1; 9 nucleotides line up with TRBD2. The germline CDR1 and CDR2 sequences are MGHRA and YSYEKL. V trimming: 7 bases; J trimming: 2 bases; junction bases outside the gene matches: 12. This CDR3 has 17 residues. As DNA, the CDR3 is TGCGCCAGCACCCCGGGGGGGCTAGCGGGGCCCTACAATGAGCAGTTCTTC. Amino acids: CASTPGGLAGPYNEQFF.

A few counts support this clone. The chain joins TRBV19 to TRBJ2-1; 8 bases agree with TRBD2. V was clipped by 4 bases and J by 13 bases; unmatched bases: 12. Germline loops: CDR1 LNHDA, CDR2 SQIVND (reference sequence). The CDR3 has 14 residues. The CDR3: CASSTTRGALHQFF. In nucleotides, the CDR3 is TGTGCCAGTAGTACGACGCGGGGGGCCCTTCATCAGTTCTTC.

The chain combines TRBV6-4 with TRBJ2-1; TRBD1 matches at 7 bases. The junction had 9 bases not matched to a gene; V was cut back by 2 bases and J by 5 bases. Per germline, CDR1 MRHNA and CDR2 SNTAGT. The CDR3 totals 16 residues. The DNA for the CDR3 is TGTGCCAGCAGTGACGGGGACAGCACTGGAAACAATGAGCAGTTCTTC. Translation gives CASSDGDSTGNNEQFF.

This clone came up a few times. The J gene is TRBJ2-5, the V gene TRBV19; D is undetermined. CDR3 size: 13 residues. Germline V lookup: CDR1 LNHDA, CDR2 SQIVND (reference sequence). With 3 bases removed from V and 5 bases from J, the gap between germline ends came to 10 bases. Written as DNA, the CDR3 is TGTGCCAGTAGTATGGCTCTAGGGGAGACCCAGTACTTC. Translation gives CASSMALGETQYF.